The clone carrying this TCR beta chain was observed at least ten times. As yet, its antigen is unknown. This specimen comes from a study of T cells in Graves' hyperthyroidism and ophthalmopathy. Overall study: Blood from the periphery was taken at initial diagnosis, before any treatment. Study-level results: Blood also showed most of the thyroid clonotypes that were expanded above 0.001. Separating ophthalmopathy from stable hyperthyroidism was achieved by a 13 V-J model.

Out of more than 8 ml of fresh peripheral blood came the PBMCs. Amplification targeted TCR beta CDR3 regions from RNA transcripts. Using the HTBI primer set, a first-round RT-PCR was run on the TCR CDR3. TCRdb re-called the multiplex PCR reads with MiXCR, one entry per CDR3 protein. Of over 500,000 distinct CDR3 sequences listed, roughly 15% are singletons. V lost 3 bases to trimming and J lost 2 bases; unmatched junction nucleotides: 3. Looked up from germline, CDR1 is SGHTA and CDR2 is FQGNSA. The CDR3 is 15 amino acids. The sample taken for sequencing was blood. The genes are TRBV7-2 and TRBJ1-3, with 8 bases that match TRBD1. This sequence originates from a young woman with Graves' ophthalmopathy. The CDR3 bases are TGTGCCAGCAGCTTCAAACAGGGGGCTGGAAACACCATATATTTT. The encoded protein is CASSFKQGAGNTIYF.